This T cell receptor (beta chain) appears in the sequencing data of a study of molecular identifiers for immune sequencing clone quantification (dated by TCRdb to the late 2010s). Background for the entire study: For a replicate experiment, the RNA from either about 20,000 or 100,000 naive CD8 T cells was divided into five aliquots, and four of those aliquots went on to sequencing. The study was a methods study using CD8 T cells to benchmark molecular-identifier clustering-based TCR repertoire sequencing (MIDCIRS) and TCR RNA copy counting.

The germline V gene encodes CDR1 MNHEY and CDR2 SVGAGI. The CDR3 runs 12 amino acids, cysteine and phenylalanine included. CDR3 DNA is the only sequence kept; it has 36 bases, read in frame from the first base. V and J are trimmed by 5 bases and 7 bases, and the gene matches miss 4 bases of the junction. Libraries of naive CD8 T cells were generated from roughly 20,000 to 1,000,000 sorted cells, with 10%, 30% or 50% of the purified RNA used. On a BD FACSAria II, naive CD8 T cells were FACS-sorted as CD8+CD4-CCR7+CD45RA+ and collected into RLT Plus buffer. To test detection sensitivity, Jurkat RNA equal to around nine TCR copies was added to samples of about 19,000-1,100,000 naive CD8 T cells. CD8 T cells were enriched with RosetteSep CD8+ T Cell Enrichment Cocktail and Ficoll-Paque, followed by ACK red cell lysis. This clonotype has at least ten counts. Its antigen is unknown. There are no base qualities to consult, and no much larger clone falls within one base.

General conclusions and limits of the study: Spiked-in Jurkat TCR RNA equal to a single cell's worth was reported to be detectable even within one million naive CD8 T cells. Modeling gave around 3.3 recovered TCR RNA copies per cell versus about 10 by digital PCR, implying approximately 30% capture efficiency. Without barcode sub-clustering, chimeric consensus sequences inflated TCR diversity; chimeras reached as high as 47%. In CMV-specific effector cells, clones with more than 20 RNA copies accounted for over 99% of molecules, whereas in naive cells such clones accounted for under 1%. Highly expanded clone sizes could be underestimated if identical TCR molecules share a barcode. The naive libraries included spiked-in Jurkat TCR RNA (roughly 9 copies' worth), and this RNA is not part of the donor repertoire.

The method behind the library was PCR. The run used a NextSeq 500. Bulk TCR libraries were made following a previously described method, with the TCR primers given in Table S5. The Qiagen AllPrep DNA/RNA kit was used to purify total RNA. Before analysis, reads from multiple sequencing runs of the same library were pooled. The authors processed their data as follows. Reads were retained only if an exact TCR constant sequence was present, and the retained reads were trimmed to 150 nt and grouped according to their 12-nt molecular barcodes. Reads inside each barcode group were sub-clustered using a 15% Levenshtein threshold, and a quality-weighted consensus sequence was constructed for each RNA molecule. Non-functional sequences were excluded, and lower-count sequences lying one edit away from another sequence were also excluded. Based on a fit of two negative binomial distributions, barcode sub-clusters having less than 20% of the maximum read count were discarded. TCRdb reprocessed the public reads (quality trimming at Q25 with fastp, clone calling with MiXCR) and kept in-frame beta chains. Rows are unified per CDR3 protein, each entry keeping the most common DNA and genes. In this record, the V and J calls reflect TCRdb's handling and not the investigators' own analysis. Across this sample there are over 300,000 distinct CDR3 sequences, with roughly 24% seen only once. Of the sample, around 0.7% falls within the top ten clones.

The sequencing input was naive CD8+ T cells from blood, with Jurkat cell RNA spiked in. Explained via the paper, the cell subset or site label denotes: FACS-sorted CD8+CD4-CCR7+CD45RA+ naive T cells. This receptor was identified in a human donor in good health. Some libraries in this study had Jurkat cell RNA spiked in. Here the chain combines TRBV6-5 and TRBJ2-5, with 7 middle bases fitting TRBD2. The nucleotide sequence is TGTGCCAGCAGTGGCGGGAGTTGGACCCAGTACTTC. Translated, it reads CASSGGSWTQYF.